The 16 T cell receptor beta chains reported below all come from one sample, sequenced in a study of shared clonotypes between healthy human individuals (dated by TCRdb to between 2020 and 2021). Libraries were built with the immunoSEQ multiplex PCR assay. Drawn from immuneACCESS, this table holds only the in-frame rearrangements with V and J called that TCRdb kept. Clones are partly lost; checked studies trace under half to an unresolved V gene and leave the rest unexplained. This sample lists more than 550,000 clones; 90% were detected once. Of the sample, approximately 35% is held by the ten largest clones. The sample comprised memory CD8+ T cells from PBMCs. The cell subset or site label, as the study defines it: CD45RO+ cells pooled with CCR7-negative TemRA cells. Receptor source: a young man in good health. Some clones in this sample may be carry-over from other donors' samples.

Only a few counts were recorded for this clone. This chain joins TRBV5-1 and TRBJ2-1; D is ambiguous. The germline gives CDR1 SGHRS, CDR2 YFSETQ. V gave up 0 bases and J gave up 5 bases, with 6 bases separating them. This CDR3 has 13 residues. The DNA of the CDR3 is TGCGCCAGCAGCTTGGGACCGAACAATGAGCAGTTCTTC. Translated, it gives CASSLGPNNEQFF. Full variable domain (outside the CDR3, taken from reference TRBV5-1 and TRBJ2-1): KAGVTQTPRYLIKTRGQQVTLSCSPISGHRSVSWYQQTPGQGLQFLFEYFSETQRNKGNFPGRFSGRQFSNSRSEMNVSTLELGDSALYLCASSLGPNNEQFFGPGTRLTVL.

The J gene is TRBJ1-1, the V gene TRBV6-5; possibly TRBD1 for D (5 bases). Trimming removed 7 bases at V and 11 bases at J, with 17 bases between. The CDR3 is 12 residues long. Germline CDR1 and CDR2: MNHEY and SVGAGI. The CDR3 region is CASNRLTGEAFF. For the CDR3, the DNA is TGTGCCAGCAATCGTCTCACAGGCGAGGCTTTCTTT.

V is TRBV9 and J is TRBJ2-3, with 11 bases fitting TRBD2. This CDR3 is 16 amino acids long. Trimming cost V 5 bases and J 2 bases; bases outside gene matches: 7. Germline loops: CDR1 SGDLS, CDR2 YYNGEE. The CDR3 bases are TGTGCCAGCAGTGGAGGACTAGCGGGTTACACAGATACGCAGTATTTT. Translating it yields CASSGGLAGYTDTQYF. Using reference TRBV9 and TRBJ2-3 for the parts outside the CDR3, the full variable domain is DSGVTQTPKHLITATGQRVTLRCSPRSGDLSVYWYQQSLDQGLQFLIQYYNGEERAKGNILERFSAQQFPDLHSELNLSSLELGDSALYFCASSGGLAGYTDTQYFGPGTRLTVL.

The gene calls are TRBV27 and TRBJ1-1; TRBD1 agrees at 7 bases. The V segment lost 3 bases and the J segment 4 bases; nucleotides outside the gene matches: 8. Germline CDR1 is MNHEY and CDR2 is SMNVEV (reference sequence). CDR3 length: 15 residues. The CDR3 is CASSFSRTGATEAFF. Written as DNA, the CDR3 is TGTGCCAGCAGTTTCTCCCGGACAGGAGCCACTGAAGCTTTCTTT.

This chain uses TRBV19 with TRBJ1-2, with D tentatively TRBD1 (5 bases). The CDR3 sequence is 18 residues long. In germline, CDR1 is LNHDA, CDR2 SQIVND (reference sequence). Trimming took off 5 bases at V and 11 bases at J, with 33 bases between the two ends. The CDR3 loop reads CASSPQGRQGREVEWYTF. DNA for the CDR3: TGTGCCAGTAGTCCGCAGGGACGCCAGGGCCGGGAGGTAGAATGGTACACCTTC.

CDR3 sequence (DNA): TGTGCCAGCAGCTTAGACACTAGCCCCGGCTACGAGCAGTACTTC. As protein: CASSLDTSPGYEQYF. V is TRBV11-2 and J is TRBJ2-7; TRBD2 is a possible D gene (6 bases). The CDR3 is made up of 15 amino acids. The V end lost 0 bases, the J end lost 3 bases, and 12 bases lay between the germline ends. Per the germline V gene, CDR1 is SGHAT and CDR2 is FQNNGV.

The genes are TRBV7-2 and TRBJ2-7, with 11 bases lining up with TRBD1. CDR1 and CDR2 (germline): SGHTA, FQGNSA. V lost 3 bases and J lost 7; bases outside the gene matches: 5. The CDR3 spans 14 residues. CDR3 coding DNA: TGTGCCAGCAGCTTCGGGACAGGGGGTGATGAGCAGTACTTC. Translating gives CASSFGTGGDEQYF.

This clone was counted a few times. The genes are TRBV7-9 and TRBJ2-1; tentatively, D is TRBD2 (5 bases). Per the germline V gene, CDR1 is SEHNR and CDR2 is FQNEAQ (reference sequence). This CDR3 comprises 13 residues. The ends were cut back, 9 bases at V and 2 bases at J, with 11 bases in the middle. The CDR3 sequence is CASNYGAYNEQFF. DNA of the CDR3: TGTGCCAGTAACTACGGGGCCTACAATGAGCAGTTCTTC.

This clone was detected once. The J gene is TRBJ1-2, the V gene TRBV6-5; no clear D gene. Germline assignment: CDR1 MNHEY and CDR2 SVGAGI. Trimming shortened V by 6 bases and J by 8 bases, and 19 bases separated the two germline ends. This CDR3 contains 14 residues. The CDR3 region has the DNA TGTGCCAGCAGCCCTTATGGAGGGCAGAGAGGCTACACCTTC. Translation: CASSPYGGQRGYTF.

The J gene is TRBJ1-1, the V gene TRBV29-1, with 7 bases lining up with TRBD1. V lost 1 base and J lost 1; bases outside the gene matches: 0. The CDR3 is 13 amino acids. Germline assignment: CDR1 SQVTM and CDR2 ANQGSEA. The chain's CDR3 is CSVEGDRNTEAFF. The DNA of the CDR3 is TGCAGCGTTGAAGGGGACAGGAACACTGAAGCTTTCTTT.

The rearrangement joins TRBV28 to TRBJ2-1, with 7 positions matching TRBD1. V trimming: 8 bases; J trimming: 3 bases; junction bases outside the gene matches: 13. CDR1 MDHEN and CDR2 SYDVKM come from the germline V gene. CDR3 size: 16 residues. The CDR3 DNA reads as TGTGCCAGCTCCAGATTCGACAGGGAAGTCTACAATGAGCAGTTCTTC. Protein product: CASSRFDREVYNEQFF.

The chain uses TRBV4-1 and TRBJ2-1; D is undetermined. The CDR3 contains 16 residues. Deletions cut 0 bases from V and 1 base from J, with 10 bases between. Per the germline V gene, CDR1 is MGHRA and CDR2 is YSYEKL. CDR3 amino acids: CASSQDWGISYNEQFF. The CDR3 nucleotides read TGCGCCAGCAGCCAAGATTGGGGTATATCCTACAATGAGCAGTTCTTC.

The rearrangement joins TRBV5-5 to TRBJ1-1; D gene unclear. The V end lost 4 bases, the J end lost 1 base, and 11 bases lay between the germline ends. Germline CDR1 reads SGHKS; CDR2 reads YYEKEE (reference sequence). The CDR3 is 14 amino acids. CDR3 in amino acids: CASSRLNKNTEAFF. CDR3 nucleotide sequence: TGTGCCAGCAGCCGATTAAATAAGAACACTGAAGCTTTCTTT.

The chain combines TRBV10-3 with TRBJ1-1; unclear D gene. Germline CDR1 ENHRY, CDR2 SYGVKD. V shed 6 bases and J shed 0 bases, with 17 bases lying between them. The CDR3 loop spans 16 amino acids. The CDR3 nucleotides read TGTGCCATCAGGGACTTAAGGGTTGGTATGAACACTGAAGCTTTCTTT. Protein: CAIRDLRVGMNTEAFF.

This clone was observed a few times. The chain carries TRBV30 and TRBJ1-1, with D perhaps TRBD1 (5 bases). Germline V gene lookup returns CDR1 GTSNPN and CDR2 SVGIG (reference sequence). The CDR3 is 13 amino acids. V dropped 5 bases and J dropped 3 bases, with 13 bases sitting between them. Written as DNA, the CDR3 is TGTGCCTGGTCCCCGGACACTCACACTGAAGCTTTCTTT. This translates into CAWSPDTHTEAFF.

V gene TRBV18 combines with J gene TRBJ2-2, with D unresolved. Germline lookup yields CDR1 KGHSH and CDR2 LQKENI. The CDR3 totals 15 residues. Trimming removed 0 bases from V and 1 base from J, with 6 bases in between. The CDR3: CASSPPAGNTGELFF. CDR3 sequence (DNA): TGTGCCAGCTCACCACCGGCAGGGAACACCGGGGAGCTGTTTTTT.